Listed below are T cell receptor beta chains from one sample, sequenced in a study of T-cell reconstitution after alpha-beta-depleted transplantation in children. A single record per CDR3 protein comes from TCRdb applying MiXCR to the PCR reads. The sample includes almost 600,000 distinct CDR3 sequences, roughly 30% seen only once; the top ten take 30% to 45%. The material sequenced was PBMCs, taken before TCRalphabeta/CD19-depleted stem cell transplant. The receptors here all came from a boy under two years old with Wiskott-Aldrich syndrome, due to receive a stem cell transplant. CDR3s include the opening cysteine and the closing phenylalanine or tryptophan. A D gene is named only where the DNA matches it firmly. Some rows mark clone size as missing; the rest say once, few, many or name a class of expanded clone.

NA	TRBV27	TRBD2	TRBJ2-7	CASRRSGLAGGNEQYF	TGTGCCAGCAGGCGATCGGGGCTAGCGGGAGGGAACGAGCAGTACTTC
NA	TRBV9	NA	TRBJ2-2	CASSNHDTGELFF	TGTGCCAGCAGCAATCACGACACCGGGGAGCTGTTTTTT
NA	TRBV5-1	NA	TRBJ2-1	CASRRGNANNEQFF	TGCGCCAGCAGGAGGGGGAACGCGAACAATGAGCAGTTCTTC
few	TRBV30	TRBD2	TRBJ2-7	CAWSPPFGSGRARYEQYF	TGTGCCTGGAGTCCCCCGTTTGGTAGCGGGAGGGCCAGGTACGAGCAGTACTTC
NA	TRBV4-1	NA	TRBJ1-1	CASSQEPLATEAFF	TGCGCCAGCAGCCAAGAGCCCCTTGCCACTGAAGCTTTCTTT
NA	TRBV19	TRBD1	TRBJ1-5	CASNQTGGSQPQHF	TGTGCCAGTAACCAGACAGGGGGGAGTCAGCCCCAGCATTTT
few	TRBV29-1	TRBD2	TRBJ2-2	CSVGLAGRTGELFF	TGCAGCGTGGGACTAGCGGGACGAACCGGGGAGCTGTTTTTT
NA	TRBV30	NA	TRBJ2-3	CAWGRGTDTQYF	TGTGCCTGGGGCAGGGGAACAGATACGCAGTATTTT
few	TRBV7-9	NA	TRBJ2-2	CASEGISTGELFF	TGTGCCAGCGAAGGCATAAGCACCGGGGAGCTGTTTTTT
NA	TRBV20-1	TRBD2	TRBJ2-5	CSAPAAGQETQYF	TGCAGTGCTCCCGCAGCGGGGCAGGAGACCCAGTACTTC
NA	TRBV7-8	NA	TRBJ2-1	CASSPLGTLYNEQFF	TGTGCCAGCAGCCCCCTAGGCACCCTTTACAATGAGCAGTTCTTC
few	TRBV5-1	TRBD2	TRBJ2-3	CASSEPLAQYTDTQYF	TGCGCCAGCAGCGAACCACTAGCGCAATACACAGATACGCAGTATTTT
NA	TRBV20-1	NA	TRBJ2-1	CSAQKLSSYNEQFF	TGCAGTGCTCAAAAGCTAAGCTCCTACAATGAGCAGTTCTTC
NA	TRBV20-1	TRBD1	TRBJ1-4	CSARARTGTGGEKLFF	TGCAGTGCTAGAGCGCGGACCGGGACAGGGGGTGAAAAACTGTTTTTT
few	TRBV20-1	TRBD2	TRBJ2-1	CSARVLARSYNEQFF	TGCAGTGCTAGAGTACTAGCGCGCTCCTACAATGAGCAGTTCTTC
NA	TRBV12-3/TRBV12-4	NA	TRBJ2-3	CASSFHGSGTDTQYF	TGTGCCAGCAGTTTTCACGGGAGCGGCACAGATACGCAGTATTTT
few	TRBV5-5	TRBD2	TRBJ2-3	CASSLVPGTSGTDTQYF	TGTGCCAGCAGCTTGGTCCCCGGGACTAGCGGCACAGATACGCAGTATTTT
few	TRBV4-2	NA	TRBJ2-1	CASSQRAGGTRYNEQFF	TGTGCCAGCAGCCAAAGAGCCGGTGGTACGCGGTACAATGAGCAGTTCTTC
few	TRBV27	TRBD1	TRBJ1-2	CASSPQGQGGYGYTF	TGTGCCAGCAGTCCACAAGGACAGGGAGGCTATGGCTACACCTTC
few	TRBV15	TRBD1	TRBJ2-7	CATSRGDRGNEQYF	TGTGCCACCAGCAGAGGGGACAGGGGAAACGAGCAGTACTTC
NA	TRBV4-2	NA	TRBJ2-1	CASSQEGSSYNEQFF	TGTGCCAGCAGCCAAGAGGGGAGCTCCTACAATGAGCAGTTCTTC
NA	TRBV6-1	NA	TRBJ1-3	CASSETEGNTIYF	TGTGCCAGCAGTGAGACAGAGGGAAACACCATATATTTT
NA	TRBV28	NA	TRBJ2-2	CASISGLTSTGELFF	TGTGCCAGCATATCAGGGCTAACAAGCACCGGGGAGCTGTTTTTT
NA	TRBV11-2	NA	TRBJ2-1	CASSLFRGHEQFF	TGTGCCAGCAGCTTATTCCGGGGCCATGAGCAGTTCTTC
few	TRBV6-1	NA	TRBJ2-7	CASYSTRDTHYEQYF	TGTGCCAGCTATTCGACCCGGGACACCCACTACGAGCAGTACTTC
few	TRBV10-1	NA	TRBJ2-7	CASSDPGLPYEQYF	TGCGCCAGCAGTGACCCGGGACTGCCCTACGAGCAGTACTTC
NA	TRBV2	NA	TRBJ2-5	CASEGTGETQYF	TGTGCCAGTGAAGGGACGGGAGAGACCCAGTACTTC
few	TRBV2	TRBD2	TRBJ2-1	CASSELLAGEGEQFF	TGTGCCAGCAGTGAGTTACTAGCGGGAGAAGGAGAGCAGTTCTTC
NA	TRBV5-6	TRBD1	TRBJ2-1	CASSFDRVPYNEQFF	TGTGCCAGCAGCTTTGACAGGGTCCCCTACAATGAGCAGTTCTTC
NA	TRBV5-1	NA	TRBJ2-1	CASSLSQFYNEQFF	TGCGCCAGCAGCTTGTCCCAGTTCTACAATGAGCAGTTCTTC
NA	TRBV19	NA	TRBJ1-5	CASSTIGQGNQPQHF	TGTGCCAGTAGTACGATCGGGCAGGGCAATCAGCCCCAGCATTTT
few	TRBV20-1	NA	TRBJ1-2	CSANVAPALPGYTF	TGCAGTGCTAACGTAGCACCCGCTCTTCCTGGCTACACCTTC
few	TRBV7-2	NA	TRBJ1-1	CASSLVPGWSTEAFF	TGTGCCAGCAGCTTAGTCCCAGGTTGGAGCACTGAAGCTTTCTTT
NA	TRBV20-1	TRBD2	TRBJ2-7	CSARWPSGRYEQYF	TGCAGTGCTAGATGGCCTAGCGGGAGATACGAGCAGTACTTC
NA	TRBV9	TRBD2	TRBJ2-3	CASSVRSSSGLTDTQYF	TGTGCCAGCAGCGTTAGATCTTCTAGCGGACTCACAGATACGCAGTATTTT
many	TRBV3-1	NA	TRBJ2-7	CASSRGLSYEQYF	TGTGCCAGCAGCCGGGGGCTGTCCTACGAGCAGTACTTC
NA	TRBV20-1	NA	TRBJ2-3	CSATTRVQGDTQYF	TGCAGTGCTACAACCAGGGTCCAGGGGGATACGCAGTATTTT
few	TRBV20-1	TRBD2	TRBJ2-3	CSASRSGTEDTQYF	TGCAGTGCTAGTAGAAGCGGGACTGAAGATACGCAGTATTTT
many	TRBV4-1	TRBD1	TRBJ2-5	CASSQGGQGAWETQYF	TGCGCCAGCAGCCAGGGGGGACAGGGGGCTTGGGAGACCCAGTACTTC
NA	TRBV4-1	NA	TRBJ2-5	CASSPNEGVGSETQYF	TGCGCCAGCAGCCCGAACGAGGGAGTTGGTTCAGAGACCCAGTACTTC
once	TRBV11-2	TRBD2	TRBJ2-4	CASTPIRTSGRGVVKNIQYF	TGTGCCAGCACCCCTATTAGGACTAGCGGGAGGGGGGTGGTCAAAAACATTCAGTACTTC
few	TRBV20-1	TRBD1	TRBJ2-1	CSARDWRTGGDEQFF	TGCAGTGCTAGAGATTGGAGGACAGGGGGCGATGAGCAGTTCTTC
NA	TRBV20-1	TRBD1	TRBJ2-5	CSARSTGFEETQYF	TGCAGTGCACGCTCGACAGGGTTTGAAGAGACCCAGTACTTC
few	TRBV20-1	NA	TRBJ2-1	CSARVANAPWNEQFF	TGCAGTGCTAGAGTAGCAAACGCCCCGTGGAATGAGCAGTTCTTC
NA	TRBV5-6	NA	TRBJ2-7	CASSSGTLARSYEQYF	TGTGCCAGCAGCTCTGGGACTTTAGCGCGCTCCTACGAGCAGTACTTC
few	TRBV5-1	NA	TRBJ2-2	CASSLGTRSTGELFF	TGCGCCAGCAGCTTAGGGACGCGTTCCACCGGGGAGCTGTTTTTT
NA	TRBV9	TRBD2	TRBJ2-4	CASSVGTSGSSQYF	TGTGCCAGCAGCGTAGGTACTAGCGGGAGCTCTCAGTACTTC
NA	TRBV10-3	NA	TRBJ1-1	CAISERVRGTTGVAFF	TGTGCCATCAGTGAGAGGGTGCGTGGGACGACCGGCGTCGCTTTCTTT
few	TRBV9	NA	TRBJ2-7	CASSTMDGPSYEQYF	TGTGCCAGCAGCACAATGGACGGCCCCTCCTACGAGCAGTACTTC
NA	TRBV5-1	NA	TRBJ2-3	CASSLDVDGTDTQYF	TGCGCCAGCAGCTTGGATGTAGATGGCACAGATACGCAGTATTTT
few	TRBV7-3	NA	TRBJ2-2	CASSLKWAGTGELFF	TGTGCCAGCAGCTTAAAATGGGCCGGGACAGGGGAGCTGTTTTTT
NA	TRBV29-1	TRBD2	TRBJ2-1	CSVRLSGRYNEQFF	TGCAGCGTTCGCCTTAGCGGGAGGTACAATGAGCAGTTCTTC
few	TRBV20-1	NA	TRBJ2-5	CSAQVGSPRETQYF	TGCAGTGCTCAGGTGGGGTCCCCTCGAGAGACCCAGTACTTC
NA	TRBV11-2	NA	TRBJ1-5	CASSFARGWPQHF	TGTGCCAGCAGCTTTGCCAGGGGTTGGCCCCAGCATTTT
NA	TRBV4-1	NA	TRBJ2-1	CASSQGSGKSSNEQFF	TGCGCCAGCAGCCAAGGGTCGGGGAAGAGTTCCAATGAGCAGTTCTTC
few	TRBV10-3	NA	TRBJ2-2	CAISEEFTPTGELFF	TGTGCCATCAGTGAGGAATTCACCCCCACCGGGGAGCTGTTTTTT
NA	TRBV19	NA	TRBJ2-1	CASASGNEQFF	TGTGCCAGTGCCTCGGGCAATGAGCAGTTCTTC
once	TRBV10-3	TRBD1	TRBJ2-5	CAISQDRGIETQYF	TGTGCCATCAGTCAGGACAGGGGGATAGAGACCCAGTACTTC
NA	TRBV18	NA	TRBJ2-1	CASSLVPNQRVLINEQFF	TGTGCCAGCTCACTGGTTCCAAATCAAAGGGTTTTGATCAATGAGCAGTTCTTC